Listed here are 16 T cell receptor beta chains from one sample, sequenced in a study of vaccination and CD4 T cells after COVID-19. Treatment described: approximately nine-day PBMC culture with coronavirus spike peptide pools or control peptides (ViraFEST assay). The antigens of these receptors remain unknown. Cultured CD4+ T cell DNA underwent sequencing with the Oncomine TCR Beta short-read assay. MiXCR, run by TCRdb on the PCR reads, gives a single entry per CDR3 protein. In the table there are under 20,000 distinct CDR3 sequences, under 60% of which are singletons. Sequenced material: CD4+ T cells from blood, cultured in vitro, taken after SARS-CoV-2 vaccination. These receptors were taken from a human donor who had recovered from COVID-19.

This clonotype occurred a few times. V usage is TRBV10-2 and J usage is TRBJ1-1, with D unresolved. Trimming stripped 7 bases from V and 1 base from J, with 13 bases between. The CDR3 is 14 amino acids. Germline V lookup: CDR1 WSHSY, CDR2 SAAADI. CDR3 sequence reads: CASTGVAANTEAFF. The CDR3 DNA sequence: TGCGCCAGCACCGGGGTGGCGGCGAACACTGAAGCTTTCTTT.

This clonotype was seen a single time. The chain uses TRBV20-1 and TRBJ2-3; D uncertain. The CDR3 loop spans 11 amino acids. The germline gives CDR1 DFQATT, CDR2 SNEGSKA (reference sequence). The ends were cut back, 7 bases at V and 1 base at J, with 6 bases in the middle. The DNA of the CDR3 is TGCAGTGTCGAGGGCACAGATACGCAGTATTTT. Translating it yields CSVEGTDTQYF.

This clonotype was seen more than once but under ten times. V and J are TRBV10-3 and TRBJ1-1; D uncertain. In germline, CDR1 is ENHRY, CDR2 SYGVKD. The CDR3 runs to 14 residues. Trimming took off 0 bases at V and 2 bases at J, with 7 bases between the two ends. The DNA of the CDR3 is TGTGCCATCAGTGAGTCGTCGGTTAACACTGAAGCTTTCTTT. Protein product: CAISESSVNTEAFF.

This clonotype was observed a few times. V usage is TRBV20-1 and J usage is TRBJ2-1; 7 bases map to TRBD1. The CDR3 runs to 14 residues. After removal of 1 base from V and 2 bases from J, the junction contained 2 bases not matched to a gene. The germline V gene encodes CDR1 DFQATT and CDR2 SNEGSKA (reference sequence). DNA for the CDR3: TGCAGTGCTAGAGCCAGGGGGACCTACAATGAGCAGTTCTTC. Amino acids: CSARARGTYNEQFF.

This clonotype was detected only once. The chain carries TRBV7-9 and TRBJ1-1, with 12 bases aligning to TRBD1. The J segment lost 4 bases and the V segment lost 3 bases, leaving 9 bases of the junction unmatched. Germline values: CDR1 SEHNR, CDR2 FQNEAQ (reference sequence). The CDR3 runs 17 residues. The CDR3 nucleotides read TGTGCCAGCAGCTTGGGGACAGGGGGCTTAATGGGCACTGAAGCTTTCTTT. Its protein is CASSLGTGGLMGTEAFF. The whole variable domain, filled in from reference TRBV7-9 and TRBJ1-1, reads DTGVSQNPRHKITKRGQNVTFRCDPISEHNRLYWYRQTLGQGPEFLTYFQNEAQLEKSRLLSDRFSAERPKGSFSTLEIQRTEQGDSAMYLCASSLGTGGLMGTEAFFGQGTRLTVV.

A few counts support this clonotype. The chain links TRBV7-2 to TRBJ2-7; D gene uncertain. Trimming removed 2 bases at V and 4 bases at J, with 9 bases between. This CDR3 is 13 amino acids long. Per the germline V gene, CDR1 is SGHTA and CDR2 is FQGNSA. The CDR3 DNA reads TGTGCCAGCAGCTTAAGGGTTCTGTACGAGCAGTACTTC. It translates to CASSLRVLYEQYF.

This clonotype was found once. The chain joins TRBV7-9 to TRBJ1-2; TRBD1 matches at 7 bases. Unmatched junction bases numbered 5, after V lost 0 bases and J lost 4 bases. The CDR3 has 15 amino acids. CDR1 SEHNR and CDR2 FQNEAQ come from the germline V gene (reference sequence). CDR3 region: CASSLAGQAFYGYTF. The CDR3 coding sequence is TGTGCCAGCAGCTTAGCCGGACAGGCGTTCTATGGCTACACCTTC.

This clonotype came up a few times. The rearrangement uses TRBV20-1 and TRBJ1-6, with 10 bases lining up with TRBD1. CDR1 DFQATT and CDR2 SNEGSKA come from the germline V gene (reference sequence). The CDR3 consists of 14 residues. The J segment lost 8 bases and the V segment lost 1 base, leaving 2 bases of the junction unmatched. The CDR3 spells CSARGQGADSPLHF. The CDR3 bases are TGCAGTGCTAGAGGACAGGGGGCAGATTCACCCCTCCACTTT.

The CDR3 nucleotides are TGTGCCAGCAGCCGCGCGGTGCCTGGGCAGCCCCAGCATTTT. It is translated as CASSRAVPGQPQHF. The chain uses TRBV7-2 and TRBJ1-5; D is undetermined. CDR1 and CDR2 (germline): SGHTA, FQGNSA. The germline V and J ends were trimmed by 5 bases and 7 bases, with 15 bases remaining between them. The CDR3 extends over 14 amino acids. Filled out from reference TRBV7-2 and TRBJ1-5, the complete variable domain reads GAGVSQSPSNKVTEKGKDVELRCDPISGHTALYWYRQSLGQGLEFLIYFQGNSAPDKSGLPSDRFSAERTGGSVSTLTIQRTQQEDSAVYLCASSRAVPGQPQHFGDGTRLSIL.

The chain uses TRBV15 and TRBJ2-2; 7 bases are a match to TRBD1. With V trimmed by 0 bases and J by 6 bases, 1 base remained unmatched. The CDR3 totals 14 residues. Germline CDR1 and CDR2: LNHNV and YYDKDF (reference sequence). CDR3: CATSRDRGSGELFF. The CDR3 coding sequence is TGTGCCACCAGCAGAGACAGGGGGTCCGGGGAGCTGTTTTTT.

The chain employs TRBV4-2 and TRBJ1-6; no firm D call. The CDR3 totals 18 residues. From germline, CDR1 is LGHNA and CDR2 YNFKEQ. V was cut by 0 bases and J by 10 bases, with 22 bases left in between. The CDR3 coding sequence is TGTGCCAGCAGCCAAGATCTGGGAGGGATCGGCGGGAGCTCACCCCTCCACTTT. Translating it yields CASSQDLGGIGGSSPLHF.

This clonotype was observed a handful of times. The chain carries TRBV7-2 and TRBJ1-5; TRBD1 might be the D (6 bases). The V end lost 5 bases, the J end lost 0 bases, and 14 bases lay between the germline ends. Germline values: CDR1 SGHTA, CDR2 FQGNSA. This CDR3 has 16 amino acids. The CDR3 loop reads CASSPRGNNSNQPQHF. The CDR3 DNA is TGTGCCAGCAGCCCCAGGGGAAACAATAGCAATCAGCCCCAGCATTTT.

The CDR3 is CASIRGNEQFF. In DNA, the CDR3 is TGTGCCAGCATTAGAGGCAATGAGCAGTTCTTC. This rearrangement joins TRBV2 to TRBJ2-1; D not certain. CDR1 is SNHLY, CDR2 FYNNEI, per germline. The germline V and J ends were trimmed by 7 bases and 6 bases, with 7 bases remaining between them. This CDR3 region has 11 residues.

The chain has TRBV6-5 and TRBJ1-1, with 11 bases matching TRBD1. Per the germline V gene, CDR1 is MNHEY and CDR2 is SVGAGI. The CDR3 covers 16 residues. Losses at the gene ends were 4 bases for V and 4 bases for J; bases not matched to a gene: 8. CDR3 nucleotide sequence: TGTGCCAGCAGTTTAACCCCCGGGACAGGGGGCACTGAAGCTTTCTTT. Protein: CASSLTPGTGGTEAFF.

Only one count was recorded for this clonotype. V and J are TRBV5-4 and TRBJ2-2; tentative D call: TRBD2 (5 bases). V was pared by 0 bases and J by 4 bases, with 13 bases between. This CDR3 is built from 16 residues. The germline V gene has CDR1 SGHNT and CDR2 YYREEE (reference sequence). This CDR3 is CASSLVARTGTGELFF. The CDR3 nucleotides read TGTGCCAGCAGCTTGGTAGCGCGGACGGGCACCGGGGAGCTGTTTTTT.

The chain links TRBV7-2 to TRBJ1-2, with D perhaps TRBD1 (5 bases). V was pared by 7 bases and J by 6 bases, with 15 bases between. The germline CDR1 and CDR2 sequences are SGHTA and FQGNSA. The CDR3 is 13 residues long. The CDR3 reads CASTYQGFNGYTF. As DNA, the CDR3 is TGTGCCAGCACCTACCAGGGCTTCAATGGCTACACCTTC.